This T cell receptor beta chain was identified in a study of cytomegalovirus exposure and HLA in healthy donors. Here immunoSEQ multiplex PCR was the method, and the copy in TCRdb shows in-frame clones only, minus some. Of 95,000 to 150,000 clones listed, about 93% are singletons. The study drew the donors from its roughly 120-subject validation cohort, separate from the 666-subject first cohort. Germline CDR1 reads SGHTA; CDR2 reads FQGNSA. V was pared by 4 bases and J by 4 bases, with 6 bases of the junction left unmatched. The CDR3 loop spans 14 amino acids. The rearrangement uses TRBV7-2 and TRBJ1-2, with TRBD1 identical over 7 bases. The sequence came from a woman in her late teens or twenties in good health and CMV-seronegative. Specimen: PBMCs. The CDR3 DNA sequence: TGTGCCAGCAGCTGGATGGGACAGTCCTATGGCTACACCTTC. Translation gives CASSWMGQSYGYTF.